A selection of T cell receptor beta chains follows, all from one sample in a study of CD8+ T cells in alopecia areata. The assay was immunoSEQ multiplex PCR, and TCRdb's table has in-frame clones only and misses some. The profile covers around 150,000 clones, with 55% to 75% appearing a single time and approximately 15% taken by the ten largest. This specimen was CD4+ T cells sorted from blood, taken at week 24, from a patient treated with tofacitinib. These receptors were collected from a human donor with alopecia areata. CDR3s include the opening cysteine and the closing phenylalanine or tryptophan. Fields, in order: CDR3 length, V gene, CDR3 protein.

>13|TRBV5-1
CASSLPHADTQYF
>16|TRBV7-9
CASSARLAGGQNEQYF
>14|TRBV6-5
CASSYSSTEYGYTF
>15|TRBV30
CAWSPGQADVQPQHF
>14|TRBV5-1
CASSTTGGRDEQFF
>14|TRBV6-6
CASIDGFMGDTQYF
>14|TRBV29-1
CSARNRGNGYEQYF
>13|TRBV6-5
CASSSIQGYEQYF
>13|TRBV11-2
CASSPRDSYGYTF
>14|TRBV30
CAWNSRRASREQYF
>14|TRBV5-1
CASSLGTDTDTQYF
>16|TRBV7-8
CASSSLSGGGTDTQYF
>16|TRBV4-2
CASSQDVTGENYGYTF
>12|TRBV30
CAWSVAQGGYTF
>13|TRBV6-5
CASKVSGQGTQYF
>14|TRBV7-9
CASRTQGPGNTIYF
>13|TRBV30
CAWSKLINQPQHF
>14|TRBV27
CASSPYGTNYGYTF
>12|TRBV2
CASSAGGYGYTF
>14|TRBV6-6
CAGRTGSYNSPLHF
>16|TRBV7-8
CASTPLGVGTAYEQYF
>14|TRBV7-6
CASSPGGPGSEQFF
>12|TRBV2
CASSSARETQYF
>16|TRBV5-1
CASSLARLAGGNEQFF
>15|TRBV13
CASSSVLSLRETQYF
>13|TRBV29-1
CSVWQGGIETQYF
>13|TRBV30
CAWSASTGTEAFF
>13|TRBV6-1
CASSSALGETQYF
>13|TRBV5-1
CASSAGSTDTQYF
>16|TRBV29-1
CSVSKGGGGAGDTQYF
>15|TRBV10-3
CAISEEGLQAGELFF
>13|TRBV7-2
CASRKGGADTQYF
>14|TRBV4-1
CASSQGEAKNIQYF
>15|TRBV4-1
CASSQDPSGQGEQFF
>17|TRBV19
CASSIPIAGAGADTQYF
>11|TRBV5-1
CASSPGQGYTF
>13|TRBV5-1
CASSLFGNTEAFF
>15|TRBV7-8
CASSLGQGWGQPQHF
>17|TRBV7-9
CASSSTMGQASSYEQYF
>17|TRBV4-1
CASSQGGAGTSTDTQYF
>13|TRBV30
CAWSVRANYGYTF
>13|TRBV2
CASSAQGRYGYTF
>11|TRBV7-2
CASSLHYEQYF
>12|TRBV6-5
CASKGESGVQYF
>14|TRBV4-2
CASSQGGPQETQYF
>14|TRBV19
CASSISTGTGELFF
>14|TRBV29-1
CSVVPPPGVTEAFF
>15|TRBV29-1
CSVDDRGLNTDTQYF
>14|TRBV19
CASSPDRGGQPQHF
>15|TRBV30
CAWSIGGTGANVLTF
>14|TRBV30
CAWGLRGGADTQYF
>16|TRBV5-1
CASRDMGPSGANVLTF
>13|TRBV30
CAWGGAGANVLTF